This TCR beta chain originates from a study of T cell repertoires in cytomegalovirus infection. Study-level findings and limits: HLA-C-restricted CMV-specific TCR beta clonotypes prevailed in the ex vivo response.

Trimming shortened V by 1 base and J by 5 bases, and 11 bases separated the two germline ends. Germline CDR1 reads MGHRA; CDR2 reads YSYEKL. The CDR3 length is 15 residues. A word on this clonotype: Its antigen remains unidentified.

MiXCR, run by TCRdb on the reads, gives a single entry per CDR3 protein. The sample has 600,000 to 700,000 distinct CDR3 sequences; 30% to 35% are singletons. J is TRBJ2-2 and V is TRBV4-1, with unresolved D. The sequence derives from a human donor in good health (CMV status not recorded). Some clones in this sample may be carry-over from other donors' samples. Specimen: cultured PBMCs, collected from culture after CMV antigen stimulation. The CDR3 bases are TGCGCCAGCAGCCAAGGACCCATAAAGACCGGGGAGCTGTTTTTT. Amino acid sequence: CASSQGPIKTGELFF.